The 20 T cell receptor beta chains given below trace back to one sample, sequenced in a study of T-cell memory formation after mild COVID-19. TCRdb passed the 5' RACE reads through MiXCR, listing each CDR3 protein once. The sample lists 300,000 or so distinct CDR3 sequences, approximately 15% occurring once. Sequencing input: PBMCs or a T cell subset sorted from them (not recorded which). The receptors shown here come from a man aged 18 to 30 who had mild COVID-19 (a few samples of this study predate the infection). Cell type and time point are not known.

Many counts were recorded for this clonotype. This chain uses TRBV5-1 with TRBJ1-1; tentative D call: TRBD1 (6 bases). Between the trimmed V and J ends, which lost 0 bases and 0 bases, there was a span of 6 bases. CDR3 size: 14 residues. The V gene's germline CDR1 is SGHRS and CDR2 YFSETQ. The CDR3 region is CASSLDRVNTEAFF. CDR3 nucleotide sequence: TGCGCCAGCAGCTTGGACAGGGTGAACACTGAAGCTTTCTTT.

This clonotype was seen only a few times. The genes are TRBV10-3 and TRBJ2-1, with TRBD2 identical over 10 bases. The CDR3 is 16 residues long. V lost 0 bases to trimming and J lost 4 bases; unmatched junction nucleotides: 3. The germline gives CDR1 ENHRY, CDR2 SYGVKD. The chain's CDR3 is CAISESKRGGYNEQFF. CDR3 sequence (DNA): TGTGCCATCAGTGAGTCGAAGCGGGGGGGTTACAATGAGCAGTTCTTC.

The genes are TRBV14 and TRBJ1-2; 8 bases line up with TRBD1. This CDR3 is 15 amino acids long. Germline CDR1 and CDR2: SGHDN and FVKESK. V trimming: 2 bases; J trimming: 7 bases; junction bases outside the gene matches: 9. The CDR3 nucleotides are TGTGCCAGCAGCCAAACACCGACAGGGGAGGTTGGCTACACCTTC. This gives the protein CASSQTPTGEVGYTF.

The chain carries TRBV15 and TRBJ1-4; D ambiguous. The germline gives CDR1 LNHNV, CDR2 YYDKDF (reference sequence). The CDR3 is 13 residues long. Trimming left V 1 base short and J 5 bases short, with 5 bases between. Here the CDR3 reads CATSRAPNEKLFF. The CDR3 nucleotides read TGTGCCACCAGCAGAGCTCCGAATGAAAAACTGTTTTTT.

The chain links TRBV12-3 or TRBV12-4 to TRBJ2-3; TRBD2 matches 13 bases. V lost 6 bases, J lost 3 bases, and 3 bases stayed unmatched. This CDR3 has 15 amino acids. CDR3 in amino acids: CASSAGLAGTDTQYF. CDR3 nucleotides: TGTGCCAGCAGCGCGGGACTAGCGGGGACAGATACGCAGTATTTT.

This clonotype was detected ten times or more. The chain couples TRBV5-1 to TRBJ2-2; TRBD2 matches at 8 bases. This CDR3 has 15 residues. The V and J ends lost 4 bases and 3 bases, in that order; junction bases with no gene match: 5. CDR1 and CDR2 from the germline V gene are SGHRS and YFSETQ. DNA of the CDR3: TGCGCCAGCAGCCATGGACTAGCTTACACCGGGGAGCTGTTTTTT. Protein product: CASSHGLAYTGELFF.

The chain carries TRBV7-2 and TRBJ2-7, with 8 bases lining up with TRBD2. From germline, CDR1 is SGHTA and CDR2 FQGNSA. The CDR3 runs 14 residues. With V trimmed by 1 base and J by 3 bases, 2 bases remained unmatched. The CDR3 spells CASSLVTSGYEQYF. The CDR3 DNA sequence: TGTGCCAGCAGCTTAGTTACTAGCGGCTACGAGCAGTACTTC.

This clonotype has ten or more counts. The J gene is TRBJ2-1, the V gene TRBV5-1; D uncertain. Between the trimmed V and J ends, which lost 2 bases and 8 bases, there was a span of 8 bases. This CDR3 has 12 amino acids. The germline CDR1 and CDR2 sequences are SGHRS and YFSETQ. CDR3 coding DNA: TGCGCCAGCAGCTTTAACCGCGATGAGCAGTTCTTC. This encodes CASSFNRDEQFF.

The chain links TRBV7-2 to TRBJ2-6; D is ambiguous. The V end was cut by 3 bases, the J end by 0 bases, with 6 bases between. Germline V gene sequence: CDR1 SGHTA, CDR2 FQGNSA. CDR3 length equals 15 residues. The CDR3 sequence: CASSFGNSGANVLTF. The DNA for the CDR3 is TGTGCCAGCAGCTTCGGCAACTCTGGGGCCAACGTCCTGACTTTC.

The table lists this clonotype with many counts. The gene calls are TRBV7-2 and TRBJ2-4, with D possibly called TRBD1 or TRBD2 (5 bases each). Trimming took off 2 bases at V and 3 bases at J, with 20 bases between the two ends. The CDR3 spans 18 residues. Germline-derived CDR1 and CDR2 are SGHTA and FQGNSA. The CDR3 bases are TGTGCCAGCAGCTTACTTGGGGGTGGCGACCTTGGCAAAAACATTCAGTACTTC. This sequence encodes CASSLLGGGDLGKNIQYF.

V is TRBV6-1 and J is TRBJ1-3, with 10 bases lining up with TRBD1. The CDR3 has 16 residues. Germline V gene lookup returns CDR1 MNHNS and CDR2 SASEGT. The junction had 2 bases not matched to a gene; V was cut back by 0 bases and J by 3 bases. CDR3 amino acids: CASSEATGGFGNTIYF. Here the CDR3 DNA reads TGTGCCAGCAGTGAAGCGACAGGGGGCTTTGGAAACACCATATATTTT.

This clonotype occurred a few times. This chain uses TRBV6-2 or TRBV6-3 with TRBJ2-5; possibly TRBD1 for D (6 bases). The CDR3 spans 15 residues. V lost 6 bases and J 1 base, leaving 15 bases between the germline ends. CDR1 MNHEY and CDR2 SVGEGT come from the germline V gene. DNA of the CDR3: TGTGCCAGCAGCGGACAGACCTCACTCCAAGAGACCCAGTACTTC. This codes for CASSGQTSLQETQYF.

In this sample, this clonotype turned up a few times. The chain combines TRBV5-1 with TRBJ1-6; no clear D gene. The germline gives CDR1 SGHRS, CDR2 YFSETQ. This CDR3 region has 14 residues. V lost 2 bases to trimming and J lost 9 bases, with 12 bases between them. The DNA for the CDR3 is TGCGCCAGCAGCTTCTCCAATCCCCGTTCACCCCTCCACTTT. This translates into CASSFSNPRSPLHF.

This clonotype was observed a few times. The chain joins TRBV6-6 to TRBJ2-2, with 7 bases aligning to TRBD1. Germline trimming cut 9 bases from V and 7 bases from J; bases unmatched to any gene: 20. CDR3 length equals 17 residues. Germline assignment: CDR1 MNHNY and CDR2 SVGAGI (reference sequence). For the CDR3, the DNA is TGTGCCAGTTGGAGAAACAGGGGCCGCCAACGGGGCGGGGAGCTGTTTTTT. It encodes CASWRNRGRQRGGELFF.

This clonotype was observed a handful of times. V gene TRBV11-2 combines with J gene TRBJ1-4; D may be TRBD1 (5 bases). Germline V gene data show CDR1 as SGHAT and CDR2 as FQNNGV. The V end was cut by 8 bases, the J end by 8 bases, with 18 bases between. This CDR3 comprises 14 residues. The CDR3 coding sequence is TGTGCCAGCGCTATCCACCCAGGGAGGGAAAAACTGTTTTTT. Amino acid sequence: CASAIHPGREKLFF.

This clonotype occurred a few times. V is TRBV5-4 and J is TRBJ2-5; D perhaps matches TRBD2 (5 bases). Between the trimmed V and J ends, which lost 5 bases and 1 base, there was a span of 9 bases. This CDR3 has 13 amino acids. The germline V gene encodes CDR1 SGHNT and CDR2 YYREEE (reference sequence). The CDR3 is CASRREFQETQYF. CDR3 sequence (DNA): TGTGCCAGCAGGAGGGAGTTCCAAGAGACCCAGTACTTC. Supplemented by reference TRBV5-4 and TRBJ2-5, the full variable domain reads ETGVTQSPTHLIKTRGQQVTLRCSSQSGHNTVSWYQQALGQGPQFIFQYYREEENGRGNFPPRFSGLQFPNYSSELNVNALELDDSALYLCASRREFQETQYFGPGTRLLVL.

The chain carries TRBV7-2 and TRBJ2-3; no reliable D call. Trimming stripped 5 bases from V and 4 bases from J, with 19 bases between. Germline CDR1 is SGHTA and CDR2 is FQGNSA. The CDR3 has 16 residues. CDR3 DNA sequence: TGTGCCAGCAGCCCCACCGGGCCTCCCAGCGCAGATACGCAGTATTTT. It yields the protein CASSPTGPPSADTQYF.

The chain joins TRBV4-3 to TRBJ2-2, with D unclear. The V and J ends lost 0 bases and 7 bases respectively, with 12 bases between them. The CDR3 contains 15 residues. The germline CDR1 and CDR2 sequences are LGHNA and YSLEER. In DNA, the CDR3 is TGCGCCAGCAGCCAAGAGGGAAGCTTGCGCGGGGAGCTGTTTTTT. Protein product: CASSQEGSLRGELFF.

V gene TRBV7-9 combines with J gene TRBJ2-5, with D tentatively TRBD1 (6 bases). This CDR3 has 13 amino acids. V was trimmed by 5 bases and J by 3 bases, leaving 10 bases between them. Germline-derived CDR1 and CDR2 are SEHNR and FQNEAQ (reference sequence). The CDR3 sequence is CASSRRGKETQYF. Written as DNA, the CDR3 is TGTGCCAGCAGCCGAAGGGGGAAAGAGACCCAGTACTTC.

Here the CDR3 DNA reads TGTGCCAGCAGCCACTCCAGGGTACACACAGATACGCAGTATTTT. Amino acid sequence: CASSHSRVHTDTQYF. This rearrangement joins TRBV11-2 to TRBJ2-3; D possibly corresponds to TRBD1 (5 bases). The CDR3 totals 15 residues. Germline V gives CDR1 SGHAT, CDR2 FQNNGV. Trimming pared 5 bases from V and 2 bases from J, leaving 14 bases between.